The present T cell receptor (beta chain) was sequenced within a study of Ad26.COV2.S vaccination and SARS-CoV-2 variants. Study-wide background: In the study, Ad26.COV2.S was injected intramuscularly once, or twice 56 days apart. Study-wide points: TCR breadth and depth estimates may have understated total T cell responses. Post-vaccination breadth of spike-specific CD8+ and CD4+ T cell responses was reportedly substantial.

Regarding this clone: Its antigen is not identified.

TCRdb keeps only in-frame clones here, not all; method: immunoSEQ multiplex PCR. The repertoire consists of about 390,000 clones, with 70% to 90% occurring once and the leading ten covering about 3.6%. Germline-derived CDR1 and CDR2 are SNHLY and FYNNEI. The CDR3 has 12 amino acids. Trimming shortened V by 0 bases and J by 7 bases, and 4 bases separated the two germline ends. Treatment here: around 19 received Ad26.COV2.S at low or high dose, single or two shots; about 5 received placebo; per-sample allocation not given. Following the first vaccine or placebo injection, samples were taken on day 63. Adults aged 18-55 years in Boston included the donor.

The chain carries TRBV2 and TRBJ2-1, with D unresolved. This receptor was obtained from a person aged 18-60 years who received the Ad26.COV2.S COVID-19 vaccine or a placebo. Sequences were derived from peripheral blood, sampled in a trial of Ad26.COV2.S vaccine versus placebo. The CDR3 DNA reads TGTGCCAGCAGTGAAGCAGGGAATGAGCAGTTCTTC. Residues: CASSEAGNEQFF. Using reference TRBV2 and TRBJ2-1 for the parts outside the CDR3, the full variable domain is EPEVTQTPSHQVTQMGQEVILRCVPISNHLYFYWYRQILGQKVEFLVSFYNNEISEKSEIFDDQFSVERPDGSNFTLKIRSTKLEDSAMYFCASSEAGNEQFFGPGTRLTVL.